Sequencing of this T cell receptor beta chain was carried out in a study of OX40 agonist ivuxolimab in advanced cancers. The protocol was immunoSEQ multiplex PCR, while the TCRdb copy is restricted to in-frame clones and leaves out a portion. The sample holds over 40,000 clones, more than 75% seen once. Germline CDR1 reads SGHTA; CDR2 reads FQGNSA. V was trimmed by 2 bases and J by 2 bases, leaving 16 bases between them. The CDR3 extends over 17 amino acids. The material sequenced was CD4+ or CD8+ T cells sorted from blood, taken in a trial of the OX40 agonist ivuxolimab. The TCR sequence derives from an adult with an advanced solid tumor such as melanoma, head and neck, liver or kidney cancer. The V and J genes are TRBV7-2 and TRBJ2-1; D is perhaps TRBD2 (6 bases). This CDR3 reads CASSLNGRILTYNEQFF. The CDR3 coding sequence is TGTGCCAGCAGCTTAAACGGGAGAATCCTTACCTACAATGAGCAGTTCTTC.